Described below is a single T cell receptor beta chain sequence and its context. Its specificity is unknown. Its ends do not fully match the called genes, so a read error is possible. The data originate from a study of cytomegalovirus exposure and HLA in healthy donors. Notes on the study in general: Sequencing depth across donors, presence/absence analyses assumed, was roughly uniform. An Asian-associated ancestry cluster reportedly showed fewer N-insertions than the approximately 700-donor mean in a later analysis. There were some public TCRs occurring in many donors, but most TCR sequences were rare.

Germline CDR1 and CDR2: SGHAT and FQDESV (reference sequence). The CDR3 is 13 residues long. Primers: 60 Vbeta forward and 13 Jbeta reverse. Libraries were prepared by immunoSEQ multiplex PCR; TCRdb keeps only in-frame clonotypes and omits some of them. The sample has roughly 150,000 clones, 65% to 80% seen once; the top ten hold 2.5% to 3.5%. The V and J genes are TRBV11-1 and TRBJ2-7; TRBD1 matches 7 bases. The sample was PBMCs. The source of this sequence is a male donor in good health and CMV-seronegative. The CDR3 DNA reads as TGTGCCAGCAGCCCGGGACAGTCCTACAAGCAGTACTTC. Its protein is CASSPGQSYKQYF.